A selection of T cell receptor beta chains follows, all from one sample in a study of regulatory T cells in long-lasting Graves disease. TCRdb fed the multiplex PCR reads into MiXCR, producing one record per CDR3 protein. Of roughly 510,000 distinct CDR3 sequences listed, roughly 15% are singletons. These data were also reused for a study on T cells in Graves' hyperthyroidism and ophthalmopathy.

The source was peripheral blood mononuclear cells (PBMCs), collected at new diagnosis, from a patient treated with antithyroid drugs. The origin of the receptors is a man in his late teens or twenties with Graves disease. Each CDR3 is given with its conserved first and last residue. D genes are given only for firm matches. Clone size appears in some rows only: once, few, many, or a class for an expanded clone.

D gene | J gene | V gene | clone size | CDR3 DNA | CDR3 protein
NA | TRBJ2-7 | TRBV4-1 | NA | TGCGCCAGCAGCCAAGGACAGCTGTCTCGAGAGCAGTACTTC | CASSQGQLSREQYF
TRBD1 | TRBJ2-4 | TRBV10-3 | NA | TGTGCCATCAGCCAGGGGGCAGGGGCCAAAAACATTCAGTACTTC | CAISQGAGAKNIQYF
TRBD2 | TRBJ2-1 | TRBV20-1 | NA | TGCAGGATGTCGACTAGCGGCAATGAGCAGTTCTTC | CRMSTSGNEQFF
NA | TRBJ2-3 | TRBV2 | many | TGTGCCAGCAGTGAAAGCACAGATACGCAGTATTTT | CASSESTDTQYF
NA | TRBJ2-7 | TRBV28 | NA | TGTGCCAGCTTCAGCGGATGGGGGTCCTACGAGCAGTACTTC | CASFSGWGSYEQYF
TRBD2 | TRBJ2-3 | TRBV6-2/TRBV6-3 | many | TGTGCCAGCAGTGGGACTAGCGGGAGGGCGACAGATACGCAGTATTTT | CASSGTSGRATDTQYF
NA | TRBJ2-1 | TRBV6-2/TRBV6-3 | NA | TGTGCCAGCAGCCCTCCTTCATATAGCTCCTACAATGAGCAGTTCTTC | CASSPPSYSSYNEQFF
NA | TRBJ2-1 | TRBV27 | many | TGTGCCAGCAGTTTCACAGGGATGATAAATGAGCAGTTCTTC | CASSFTGMINEQFF
NA | TRBJ2-1 | TRBV24-1 | NA | TGTGCCGGTCAGGTTTCTAGCAGTCGCTTGGATCCTGAGCAGTTCTTC | CAGQVSSSRLDPEQFF
NA | TRBJ2-7 | TRBV9 | few | TGTGCCAGCAGCGTAGGTTGGGCCTCGGGGGAGCAGTACTTC | CASSVGWASGEQYF
TRBD2 | TRBJ2-7 | TRBV20-1 | many | TGCAGTGCTAGAAGTCCGGGAGGGTGGGACGAGCAGTACTTC | CSARSPGGWDEQYF
NA | TRBJ1-2 | TRBV11-2 | many | TGTGCCAGCAGGCCGGTTGGCAGGGGTTATGGCTACACCTTC | CASRPVGRGYGYTF
NA | TRBJ1-1 | TRBV7-9 | NA | TGTGCCAGCAACCCCCGCCAGGACTCCACCGGTACTGAAGCTTTCTTT | CASNPRQDSTGTEAFF
TRBD2 | TRBJ2-3 | TRBV7-8 | NA | TGTGCCAGCAGCTCGGAGGGACTAGCGGGAGCCCCCCGGTATTTT | CASSSEGLAGAPRYF
NA | TRBJ2-4 | TRBV12-3/TRBV12-4 | many | TGTGCCAGCAGTTTAGTGGGGGGGGGACAGGCGGACATTCAGTACTTC | CASSLVGGGQADIQYF
NA | TRBJ1-5 | TRBV20-1 | NA | TGCAGTGCTAGTGAGGACTACAATCAGCCCCAGCATTTT | CSASEDYNQPQHF
NA | TRBJ2-1 | TRBV7-3 | NA | TGTGCCAGCAGCTTAACCCAAGGGGACAATGAGCAGTTCTTC | CASSLTQGDNEQFF
NA | TRBJ1-2 | TRBV19 | NA | TGTGCCACCTCTAGCGGAGGAAACTATGGCTACACCTTC | CATSSGGNYGYTF
NA | TRBJ2-1 | TRBV7-8 | few | TGTGCCAGCACCGGCCAAGGGGGGGCCAATGAGCAGTTCTTC | CASTGQGGANEQFF
TRBD2 | TRBJ2-2 | TRBV7-9 | NA | TGTGCCAGCCGGCGGGAGCCGAACACCGGGGAGCTGTTTTTT | CASRREPNTGELFF
NA | TRBJ2-7 | TRBV19 | few | TGTGCCAGTAGTATAGGTTACCCTTCCTACGAGCAGTACTTC | CASSIGYPSYEQYF
TRBD2 | TRBJ2-7 | TRBV18 | NA | TGTGCCAGCTCGCGGGAGGCGAGGGGCTACGAGCAGTACTTC | CASSREARGYEQYF
TRBD2 | TRBJ2-1 | TRBV9 | NA | TGTGCCAGCAGCGTGGCCGGGAGGGGCGGGGATGAGCAGTTCTTC | CASSVAGRGGDEQFF
TRBD2 | TRBJ2-3 | TRBV5-1 | NA | TGCGCCAGCAGCTGGTTTAGCGGGTACACAGATACGCAGTATTTT | CASSWFSGYTDTQYF
TRBD1 | TRBJ2-7 | TRBV27 | many | TGTGCCAGCAGTTTCTCGGGACAGGGCTACGAGCAGTACTTC | CASSFSGQGYEQYF
NA | TRBJ2-3 | TRBV6-2/TRBV6-3 | NA | TGTGCCAGCAGTGAACTGGTTTGGGGCACAGATACGCAGTATTTT | CASSELVWGTDTQYF
TRBD1 | TRBJ2-7 | TRBV28 | many | TGTGCCAGCAGTTCGCAACCGGGACAGGGGGATGGGGAGCAGTACTTC | CASSSQPGQGDGEQYF
NA | TRBJ2-7 | TRBV11-2 | many | TGTGCCAGCAGCTTAGAGTATAACAGTCTGGACGCGGGGCAGTACTTC | CASSLEYNSLDAGQYF
NA | TRBJ2-5 | TRBV5-6 | NA | TGTGCCAGCAGCTTGGTTGGACTCCGGGGAGGAGAGACCCAGTACTTC | CASSLVGLRGGETQYF
TRBD1 | TRBJ1-5 | TRBV18 | few | TGTGCCAGCTCATCGCGGGACAGGGGTGATCAGCCCCAGCATTTT | CASSSRDRGDQPQHF
NA | TRBJ2-7 | TRBV4-1 | NA | TGCGCCAGCAGCCAAGGAATAGGGGGCTACGAGCAGTACTTC | CASSQGIGGYEQYF
NA | TRBJ2-5 | TRBV14 | NA | TGTGCCACTTACTTTCCCACCCAGTACTTC | CATYFPTQYF
NA | TRBJ2-7 | TRBV30 | many | TGTGCCTGGAGTAGGAACCTCGAGCAGTACTTC | CAWSRNLEQYF
NA | TRBJ2-7 | TRBV19 | NA | TGTGCCAGTAGTATGTACGGGGACTACGAGCAGTACTTC | CASSMYGDYEQYF
NA | TRBJ2-3 | TRBV3-1 | NA | TGTGCCAGCAGCCACGGTTCTGTTTTCACAGATACGCAGTATTTT | CASSHGSVFTDTQYF
TRBD1 | TRBJ2-3 | TRBV9 | NA | TGTGCCAGTAGACAGGGGGCAGAAGATACGCAGTATTTT | CASRQGAEDTQYF
TRBD1 | TRBJ1-2 | TRBV10-3 | NA | TGTGCCATCAGTGAACAGGGGGGCAGACGCACTAACTATGGCTACACCTTC | CAISEQGGRRTNYGYTF
TRBD1 | TRBJ1-5 | TRBV12-3/TRBV12-4 | few | TGTGCCAGCAGTTTAGCCGGACAGGGCACCTTCCTCAATCAGCCCCAGCATTTT | CASSLAGQGTFLNQPQHF
NA | TRBJ1-4 | TRBV7-9 | few | TGTGCCACCCACCGGGACACAACTAATGAAAAACTGTTTTTT | CATHRDTTNEKLFF
TRBD2 | TRBJ2-1 | TRBV11-1 | few | TGTGCCAGCAGCCGTAGGGCGGGAGGGCTGAGTTATTCCTACAATGAGCAGTTCTTC | CASSRRAGGLSYSYNEQFF
NA | TRBJ1-2 | TRBV27 | NA | TGTGCCAGCAGTCCCACGTACCCGACAGGAAAGAACTATGGCTACACCTTC | CASSPTYPTGKNYGYTF
NA | TRBJ1-6 | TRBV5-1 | many | TGCGCCAGCAGCTTACGGGGGACCTCACCCCTCCACTTT | CASSLRGTSPLHF
TRBD1 | TRBJ2-7 | TRBV3-1 | many | TGTGCCAGCAGCCACAGACAGGGGGCATCCTACGAGCAGTACTTC | CASSHRQGASYEQYF
TRBD2 | TRBJ2-1 | TRBV30 | many | TGTGCCTGGGCGGGAGGCAATGAGCAGTTCTTC | CAWAGGNEQFF